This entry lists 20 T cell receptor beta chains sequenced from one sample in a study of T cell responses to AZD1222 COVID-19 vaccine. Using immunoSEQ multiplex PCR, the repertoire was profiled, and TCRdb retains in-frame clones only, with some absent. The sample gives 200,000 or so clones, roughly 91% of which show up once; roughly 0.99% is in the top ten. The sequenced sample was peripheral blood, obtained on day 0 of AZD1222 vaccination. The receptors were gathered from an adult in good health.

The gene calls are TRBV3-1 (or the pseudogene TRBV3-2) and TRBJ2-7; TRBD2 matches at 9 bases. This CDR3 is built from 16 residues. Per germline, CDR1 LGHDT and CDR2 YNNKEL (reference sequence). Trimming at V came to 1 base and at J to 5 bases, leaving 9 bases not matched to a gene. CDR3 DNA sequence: TGTGCCAGCAGCCAAGGGCCAAAGCGGGAGGTCCACGAGCAGTACTTC. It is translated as CASSQGPKREVHEQYF.

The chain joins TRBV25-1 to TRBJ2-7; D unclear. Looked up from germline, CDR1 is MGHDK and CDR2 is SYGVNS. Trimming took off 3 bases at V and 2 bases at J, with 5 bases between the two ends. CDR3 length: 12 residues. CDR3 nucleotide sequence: TGTGCCAGCAGTGATTCCCCCTACGAGCAGTACTTC. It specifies CASSDSPYEQYF.

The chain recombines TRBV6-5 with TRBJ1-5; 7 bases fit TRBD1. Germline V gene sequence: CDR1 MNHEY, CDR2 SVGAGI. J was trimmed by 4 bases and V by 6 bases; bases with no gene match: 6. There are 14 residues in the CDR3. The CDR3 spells CASSLDRANQPQHF. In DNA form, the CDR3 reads TGTGCCAGCAGCCTAGACAGGGCTAATCAGCCCCAGCATTTT.

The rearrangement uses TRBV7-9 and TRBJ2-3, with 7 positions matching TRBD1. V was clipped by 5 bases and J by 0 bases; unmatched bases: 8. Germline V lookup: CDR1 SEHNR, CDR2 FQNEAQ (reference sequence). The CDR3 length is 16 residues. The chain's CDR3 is CASSTRDRSSTDTQYF. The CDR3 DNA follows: TGTGCCAGCAGCACCCGGGACAGATCAAGCACAGATACGCAGTATTTT.

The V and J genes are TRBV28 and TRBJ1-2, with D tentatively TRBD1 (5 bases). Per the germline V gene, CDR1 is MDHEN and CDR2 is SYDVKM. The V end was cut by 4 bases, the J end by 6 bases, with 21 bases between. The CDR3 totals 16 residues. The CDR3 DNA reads TGTGCCAGCAGTTCTACCCCTCATTCCGGGGGAGATGGCTACACCTTC. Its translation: CASSSTPHSGGDGYTF.

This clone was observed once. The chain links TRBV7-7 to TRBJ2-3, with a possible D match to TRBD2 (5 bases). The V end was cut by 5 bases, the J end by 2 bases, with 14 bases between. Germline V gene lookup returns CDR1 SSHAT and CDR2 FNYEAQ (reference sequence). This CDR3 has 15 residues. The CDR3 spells CASSPGLGSTDTQYF. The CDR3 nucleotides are TGTGCCAGCAGCCCCGGACTGGGATCCACAGATACGCAGTATTTT.

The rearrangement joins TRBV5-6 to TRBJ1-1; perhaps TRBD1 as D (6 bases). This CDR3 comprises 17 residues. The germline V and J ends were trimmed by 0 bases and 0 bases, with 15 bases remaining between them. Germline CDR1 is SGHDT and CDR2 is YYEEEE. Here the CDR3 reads CASSLGWGGTMNTEAFF. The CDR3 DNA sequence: TGTGCCAGCAGCTTGGGGTGGGGGGGCACCATGAACACTGAAGCTTTCTTT.

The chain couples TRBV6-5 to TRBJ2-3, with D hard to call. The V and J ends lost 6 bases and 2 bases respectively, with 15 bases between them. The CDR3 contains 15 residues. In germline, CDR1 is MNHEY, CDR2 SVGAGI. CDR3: CASSRAPVPTDTQYF. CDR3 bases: TGTGCCAGCAGCCGGGCCCCGGTCCCCACAGATACGCAGTATTTT.

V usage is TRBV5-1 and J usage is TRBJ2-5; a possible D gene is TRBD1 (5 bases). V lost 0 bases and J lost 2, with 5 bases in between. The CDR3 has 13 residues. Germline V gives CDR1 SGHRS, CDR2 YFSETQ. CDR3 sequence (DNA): TGCGCCAGCAGCTTGGGGACACAAGAGACCCAGTACTTC. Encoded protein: CASSLGTQETQYF.

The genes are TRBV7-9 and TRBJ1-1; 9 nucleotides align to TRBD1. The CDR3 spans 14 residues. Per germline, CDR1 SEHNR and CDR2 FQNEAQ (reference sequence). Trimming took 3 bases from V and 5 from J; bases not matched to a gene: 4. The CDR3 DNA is TGTGCCAGCAGCTTGGGTGACAGGGGGACTGAAGCTTTCTTT. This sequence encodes CASSLGDRGTEAFF.

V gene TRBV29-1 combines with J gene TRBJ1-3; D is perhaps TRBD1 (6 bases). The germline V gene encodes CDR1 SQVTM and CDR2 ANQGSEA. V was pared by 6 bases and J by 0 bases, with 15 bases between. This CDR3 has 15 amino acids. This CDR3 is CSVLDSFFSGNTIYF. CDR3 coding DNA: TGCAGCGTCTTGGACAGCTTTTTCTCTGGAAACACCATATATTTT.

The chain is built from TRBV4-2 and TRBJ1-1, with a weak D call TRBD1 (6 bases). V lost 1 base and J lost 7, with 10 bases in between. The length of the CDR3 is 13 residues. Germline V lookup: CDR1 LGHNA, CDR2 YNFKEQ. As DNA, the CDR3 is TGTGCCAGCAGCCAAGTGATACAGGGTGAAGCTTTCTTT. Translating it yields CASSQVIQGEAFF.

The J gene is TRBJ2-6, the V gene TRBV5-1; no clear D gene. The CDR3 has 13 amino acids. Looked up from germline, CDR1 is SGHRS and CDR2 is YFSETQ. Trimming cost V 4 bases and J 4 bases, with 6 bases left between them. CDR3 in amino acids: CASSPPGANVLTF. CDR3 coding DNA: TGCGCCAGCAGCCCCCCCGGGGCCAACGTCCTGACTTTC.

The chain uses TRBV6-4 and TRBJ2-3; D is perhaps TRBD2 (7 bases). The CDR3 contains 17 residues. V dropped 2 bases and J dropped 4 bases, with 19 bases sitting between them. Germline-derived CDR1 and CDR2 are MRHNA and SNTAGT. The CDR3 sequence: CASSDLRGGNAADTQYF. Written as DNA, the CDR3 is TGTGCCAGCAGTGACCTTAGGGGGGGTAATGCAGCAGATACGCAGTATTTT.

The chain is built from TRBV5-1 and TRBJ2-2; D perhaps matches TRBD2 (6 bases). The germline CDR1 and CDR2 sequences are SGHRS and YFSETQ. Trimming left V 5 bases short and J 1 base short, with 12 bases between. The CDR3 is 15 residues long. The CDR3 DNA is TGCGCCAGCAGGAAAGGGACTCTGAACACCGGGGAGCTGTTTTTT. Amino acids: CASRKGTLNTGELFF.

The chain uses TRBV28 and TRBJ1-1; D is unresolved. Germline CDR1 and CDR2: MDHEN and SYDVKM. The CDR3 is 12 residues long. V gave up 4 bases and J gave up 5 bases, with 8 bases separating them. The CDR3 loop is CASSSSLTEAFF. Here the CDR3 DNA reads TGTGCCAGCAGTTCTTCATTGACTGAAGCTTTCTTT.

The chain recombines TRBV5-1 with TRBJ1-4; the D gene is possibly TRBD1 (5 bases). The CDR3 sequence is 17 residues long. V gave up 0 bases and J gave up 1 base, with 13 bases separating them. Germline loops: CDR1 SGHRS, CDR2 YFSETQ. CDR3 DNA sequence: TGCGCCAGCAGCTTGGATGGGGGAATGCGAACTAATGAAAAACTGTTTTTT. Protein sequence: CASSLDGGMRTNEKLFF.

CDR3 in amino acids: CASSKRQGNQPQHF. CDR3 in DNA: TGTGCCAGCAGTAAACGACAGGGGAATCAGCCCCAGCATTTT. This chain joins TRBV28 and TRBJ1-5; 8 bases are shared with TRBD1. Germline V lookup: CDR1 MDHEN, CDR2 SYDVKM. V lost 5 bases to trimming and J lost 4 bases; unmatched junction nucleotides: 4. This CDR3 contains 14 residues. Supplemented by reference TRBV28 and TRBJ1-5, the full variable domain reads DVKVTQSSRYLVKRTGEKVFLECVQDMDHENMFWYRQDPGLGLRLIYFSYDVKMKEKGDIPEGYSVSREKKERFSLILESASTNQTSMYLCASSKRQGNQPQHFGDGTRLSIL.

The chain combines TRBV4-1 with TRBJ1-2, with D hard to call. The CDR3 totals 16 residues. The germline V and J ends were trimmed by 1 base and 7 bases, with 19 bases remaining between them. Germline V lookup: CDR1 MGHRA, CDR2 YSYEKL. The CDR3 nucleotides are TGCGCCAGCAGCCAAGGAGGCTCGGGAGATCGCGGTGGCTACACCTTC. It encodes CASSQGGSGDRGGYTF.

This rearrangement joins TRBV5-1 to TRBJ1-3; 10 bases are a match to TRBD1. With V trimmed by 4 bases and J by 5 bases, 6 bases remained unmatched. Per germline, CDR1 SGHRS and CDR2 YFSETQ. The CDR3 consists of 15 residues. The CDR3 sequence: CASSQTGGQRNTIYF. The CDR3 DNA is TGCGCCAGCAGCCAGACAGGGGGCCAAAGAAACACCATATATTTT. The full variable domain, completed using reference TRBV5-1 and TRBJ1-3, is KAGVTQTPRYLIKTRGQQVTLSCSPISGHRSVSWYQQTPGQGLQFLFEYFSETQRNKGNFPGRFSGRQFSNSRSEMNVSTLELGDSALYLCASSQTGGQRNTIYFGEGSWLTVV.